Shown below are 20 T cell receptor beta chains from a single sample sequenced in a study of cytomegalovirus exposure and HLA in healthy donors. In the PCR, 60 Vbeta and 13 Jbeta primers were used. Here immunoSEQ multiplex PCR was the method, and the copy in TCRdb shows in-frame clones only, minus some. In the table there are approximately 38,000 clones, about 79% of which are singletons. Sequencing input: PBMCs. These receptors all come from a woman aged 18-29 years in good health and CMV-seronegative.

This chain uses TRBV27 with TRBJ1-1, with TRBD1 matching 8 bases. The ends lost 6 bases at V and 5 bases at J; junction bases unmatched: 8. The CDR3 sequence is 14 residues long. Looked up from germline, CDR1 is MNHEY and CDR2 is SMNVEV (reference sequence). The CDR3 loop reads CASSPRGLGTEAFF. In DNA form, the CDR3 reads TGTGCCAGCAGCCCCAGGGGGCTCGGGACTGAAGCTTTCTTT.

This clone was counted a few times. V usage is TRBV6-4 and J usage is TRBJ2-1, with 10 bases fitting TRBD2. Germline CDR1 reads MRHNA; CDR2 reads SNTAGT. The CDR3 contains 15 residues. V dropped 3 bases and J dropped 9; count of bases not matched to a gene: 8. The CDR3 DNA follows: TGTGCCAGCAGTGATTCCAGCGGGGGGGCCAGTGAGCAGTTCTTC. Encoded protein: CASSDSSGGASEQFF.

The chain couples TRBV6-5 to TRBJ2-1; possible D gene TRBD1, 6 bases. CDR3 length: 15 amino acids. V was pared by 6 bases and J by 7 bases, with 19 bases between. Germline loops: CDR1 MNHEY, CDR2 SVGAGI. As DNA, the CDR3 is TGTGCCAGCAGCCGAAGGAACCGGGACACAAATGAGCAGTTCTTC. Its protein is CASSRRNRDTNEQFF.

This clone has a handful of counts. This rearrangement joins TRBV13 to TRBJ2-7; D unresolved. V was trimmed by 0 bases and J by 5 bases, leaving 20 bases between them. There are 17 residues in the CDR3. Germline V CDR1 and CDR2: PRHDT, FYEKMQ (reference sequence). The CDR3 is CASSLGLKYGGGDEQYF. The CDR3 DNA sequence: TGTGCCAGCAGCTTAGGCTTAAAGTACGGCGGCGGCGACGAGCAGTACTTC.

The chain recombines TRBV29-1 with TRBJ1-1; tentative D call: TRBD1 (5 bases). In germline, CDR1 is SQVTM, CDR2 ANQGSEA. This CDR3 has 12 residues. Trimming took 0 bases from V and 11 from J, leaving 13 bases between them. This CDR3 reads CSVEDQGRRAFF. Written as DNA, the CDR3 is TGCAGCGTTGAAGATCAGGGTCGCCGTGCTTTCTTT.

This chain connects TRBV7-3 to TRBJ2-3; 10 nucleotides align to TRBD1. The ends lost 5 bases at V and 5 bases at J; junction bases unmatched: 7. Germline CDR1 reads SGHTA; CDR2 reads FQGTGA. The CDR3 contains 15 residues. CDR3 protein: CASSTLGQGRDTQYF. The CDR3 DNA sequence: TGTGCCAGCAGCACCTTGGGACAGGGGCGAGATACGCAGTATTTT.

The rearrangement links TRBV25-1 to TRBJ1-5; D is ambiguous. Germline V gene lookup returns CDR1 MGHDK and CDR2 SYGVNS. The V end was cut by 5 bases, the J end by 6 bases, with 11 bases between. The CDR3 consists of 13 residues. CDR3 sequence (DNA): TGTGCCAGCAGTTTGGAAGCTAGTCAGCCCCAGCATTTT. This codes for CASSLEASQPQHF.

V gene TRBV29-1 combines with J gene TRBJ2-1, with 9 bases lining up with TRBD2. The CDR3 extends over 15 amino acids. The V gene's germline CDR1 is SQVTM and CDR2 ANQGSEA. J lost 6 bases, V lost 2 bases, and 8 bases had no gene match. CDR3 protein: CSVELVTSGPNEQFF. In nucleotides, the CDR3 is TGCAGCGTTGAATTGGTGACTAGCGGCCCCAATGAGCAGTTCTTC.

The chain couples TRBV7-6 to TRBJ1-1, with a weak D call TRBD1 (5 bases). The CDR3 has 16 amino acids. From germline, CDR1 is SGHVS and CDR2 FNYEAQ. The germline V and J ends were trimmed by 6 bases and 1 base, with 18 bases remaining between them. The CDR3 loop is CASRATEENPNTEAFF. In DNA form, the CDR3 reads TGTGCCAGCAGGGCGACAGAAGAGAATCCGAACACTGAAGCTTTCTTT.

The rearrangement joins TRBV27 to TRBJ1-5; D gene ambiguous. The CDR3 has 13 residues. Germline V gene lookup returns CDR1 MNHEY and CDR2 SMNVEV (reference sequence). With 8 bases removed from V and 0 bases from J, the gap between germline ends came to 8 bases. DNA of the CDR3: TGTGCCAGCCCCTTTTATAGCAATCAGCCCCAGCATTTT. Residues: CASPFYSNQPQHF.

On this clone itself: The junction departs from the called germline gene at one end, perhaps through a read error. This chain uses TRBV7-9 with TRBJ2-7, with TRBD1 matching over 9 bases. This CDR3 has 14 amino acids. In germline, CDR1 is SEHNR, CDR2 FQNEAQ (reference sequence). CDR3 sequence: CSSSLGTGPYEQYF. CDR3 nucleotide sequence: TGTTCCAGCAGCTTAGGGACAGGGCCCTACGAGCAGTACTTC.

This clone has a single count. CDR3 sequence reads: CASSGSGQTEAFF. The CDR3 DNA reads as TGTGCCAGCAGCGGTTCAGGGCAAACTGAAGCTTTCTTT. The J gene is TRBJ1-1, the V gene TRBV9, with D possibly being TRBD1 (5 bases). The ends were cut back, 3 bases at V and 5 bases at J, with 11 bases in the middle. Germline CDR1 is SGDLS and CDR2 is YYNGEE. The CDR3 extends over 13 amino acids.

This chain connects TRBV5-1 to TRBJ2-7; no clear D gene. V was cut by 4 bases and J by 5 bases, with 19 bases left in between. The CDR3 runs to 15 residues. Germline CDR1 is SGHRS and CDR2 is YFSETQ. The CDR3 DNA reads TGCGCCAGCAGCCCTGAAGGCCAGGCGACCCACGAGCAGTACTTC. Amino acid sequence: CASSPEGQATHEQYF.

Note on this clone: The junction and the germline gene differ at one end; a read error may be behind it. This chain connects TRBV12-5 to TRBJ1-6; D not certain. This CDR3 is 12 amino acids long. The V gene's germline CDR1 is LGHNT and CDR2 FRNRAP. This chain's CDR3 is CASGFNASPLNF. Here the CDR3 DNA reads TGTGCTAGTGGTTTCAATGCGTCGCCCCTCAACTTT.

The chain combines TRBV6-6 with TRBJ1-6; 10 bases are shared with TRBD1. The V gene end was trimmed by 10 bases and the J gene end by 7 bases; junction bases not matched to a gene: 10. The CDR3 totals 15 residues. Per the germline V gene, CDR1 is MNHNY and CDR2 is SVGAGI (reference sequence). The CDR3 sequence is CATKRGTGVNSPLHF. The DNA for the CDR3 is TGTGCCACCAAGCGGGGGACAGGGGTGAATTCACCCCTCCACTTT.

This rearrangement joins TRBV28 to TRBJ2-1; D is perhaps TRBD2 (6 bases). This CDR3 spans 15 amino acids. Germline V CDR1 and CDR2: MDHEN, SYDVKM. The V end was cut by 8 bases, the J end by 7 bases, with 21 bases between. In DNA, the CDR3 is TGTGCCAGCGGGGGGAGTTCAGGCTTTAGGAATGAGCAGTTCTTC. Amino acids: CASGGSSGFRNEQFF.

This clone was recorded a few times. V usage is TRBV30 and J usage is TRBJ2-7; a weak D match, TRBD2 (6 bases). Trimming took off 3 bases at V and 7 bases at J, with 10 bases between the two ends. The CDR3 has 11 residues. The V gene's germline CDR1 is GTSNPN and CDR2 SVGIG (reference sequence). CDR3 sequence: CAWRGGLEQYF. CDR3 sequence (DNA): TGTGCCTGGAGGGGGGGTCTTGAGCAGTACTTC.

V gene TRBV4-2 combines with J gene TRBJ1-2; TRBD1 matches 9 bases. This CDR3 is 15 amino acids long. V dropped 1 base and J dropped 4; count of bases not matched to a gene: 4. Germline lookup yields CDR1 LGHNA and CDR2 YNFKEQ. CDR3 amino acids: CASSQVGQGLYGYTF. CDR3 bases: TGTGCCAGCAGCCAAGTGGGACAGGGTCTCTATGGCTACACCTTC.

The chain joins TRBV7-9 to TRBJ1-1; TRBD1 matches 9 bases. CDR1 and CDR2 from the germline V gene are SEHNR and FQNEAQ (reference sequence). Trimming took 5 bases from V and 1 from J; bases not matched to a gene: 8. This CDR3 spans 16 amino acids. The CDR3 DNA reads TGTGCCAGCAGCCGACGGACAGGGGTAGGGAACACTGAAGCTTTCTTT. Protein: CASSRRTGVGNTEAFF.

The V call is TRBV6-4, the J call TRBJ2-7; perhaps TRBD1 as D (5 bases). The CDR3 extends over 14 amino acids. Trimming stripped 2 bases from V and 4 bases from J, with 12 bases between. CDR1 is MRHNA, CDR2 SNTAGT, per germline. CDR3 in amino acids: CASSDGAGLYEQYF. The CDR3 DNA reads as TGTGCCAGCAGTGACGGGGCAGGGCTGTACGAGCAGTACTTC.